The present TCR beta chain was sequenced within a study of T cell repertoires in cytomegalovirus infection. Study at large: Matching HLA type, along with CMV infection, was indicated by public TCR beta signatures.

MiXCR, run by TCRdb on the reads, gives a single entry per CDR3 protein. The sample lists hundreds of thousands of distinct CDR3 sequences, 9.6% occurring once. The V gene's germline CDR1 is DFQATT and CDR2 SNEGSKA (reference sequence). Trimming at V came to 6 bases and at J to 4 bases, leaving 3 bases not matched to a gene. This CDR3 spans 12 amino acids. This clonotype was counted many times. Its antigen is not known. Study results and caveats: In two of eight donors, the top clonotype was HLA-C-restricted CMV-specific.

The source is a human donor in good health (CMV status not recorded). Some clones in this sample may be carry-over from other donors' samples. This chain uses TRBV20-1 with TRBJ1-5; 7 positions agree with TRBD1. Specimen: PBMCs. CDR3 nucleotides: TGCAGTGCCGGGACAGTTAATCAGCCCCAGCATTTT. Protein: CSAGTVNQPQHF.